The present TCR beta chain was sequenced within a study of CD8 T cells in ankylosing spondylitis. TCRdb re-called the 5' RACE reads with MiXCR, one entry per CDR3 protein. The repertoire has almost 400,000 distinct CDR3 sequences, 20% to 25% of them found once; the top ten carry about a sixth. V lost 1 base, J lost 2 bases, and 11 bases lay in between. The CDR3 extends over 14 amino acids. CDR1 is DFQATT and CDR2 is SNEGSKA in the germline V gene (reference sequence). General study findings and limits: About 8 highly homologous variants made up a TCR beta motif, and this motif appeared characteristic of ankylosing spondylitis blood.

On this clonotype itself: Antigen: not known.

The rearrangement links TRBV20-1 to TRBJ1-1; D uncertain. The sample comprised blood, either unsorted or a sorted T cell fraction (not recorded which). This clonotype originated in a male donor with ankylosing spondylitis. CDR3 bases: TGCAGTGCTAGAGTGTCAGAAATTAACACTGAAGCTTTCTTT. This codes for CSARVSEINTEAFF.